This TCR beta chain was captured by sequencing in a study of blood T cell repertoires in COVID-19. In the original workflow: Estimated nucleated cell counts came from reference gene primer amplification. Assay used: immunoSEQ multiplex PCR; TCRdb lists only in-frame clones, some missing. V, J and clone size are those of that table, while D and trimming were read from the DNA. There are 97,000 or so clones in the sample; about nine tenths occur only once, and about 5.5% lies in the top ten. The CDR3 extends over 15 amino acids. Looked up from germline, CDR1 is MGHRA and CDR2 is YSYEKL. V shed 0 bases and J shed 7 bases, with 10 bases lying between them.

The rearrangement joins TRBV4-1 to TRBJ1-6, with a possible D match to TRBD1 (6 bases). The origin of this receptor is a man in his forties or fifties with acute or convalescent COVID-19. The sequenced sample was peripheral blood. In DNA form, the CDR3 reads TGCGCCAGCAGCCAAGAGGGCAGGGGAAATTCACCCCTCCACTTT. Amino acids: CASSQEGRGNSPLHF.